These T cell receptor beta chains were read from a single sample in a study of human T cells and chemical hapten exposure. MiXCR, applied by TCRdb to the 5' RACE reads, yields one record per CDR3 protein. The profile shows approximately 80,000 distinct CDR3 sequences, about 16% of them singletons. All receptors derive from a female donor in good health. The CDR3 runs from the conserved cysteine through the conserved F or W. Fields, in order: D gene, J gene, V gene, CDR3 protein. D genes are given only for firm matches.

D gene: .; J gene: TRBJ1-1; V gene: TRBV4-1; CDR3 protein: CASSRGDSEAFF
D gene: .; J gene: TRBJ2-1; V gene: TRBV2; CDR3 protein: CASSEQGNYNEQFF
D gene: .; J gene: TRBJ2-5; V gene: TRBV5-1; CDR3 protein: CASSFKPMSRQETQYF
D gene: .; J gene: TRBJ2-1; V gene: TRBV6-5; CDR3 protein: CASSIYGTHSGEQFF
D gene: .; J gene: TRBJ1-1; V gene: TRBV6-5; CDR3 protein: CASSYSSRRGNTEAFF
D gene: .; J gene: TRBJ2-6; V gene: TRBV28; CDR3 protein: CASSLQTGSGANVLTF
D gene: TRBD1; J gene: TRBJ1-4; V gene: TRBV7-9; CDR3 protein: CASSRGTGSEKLFF
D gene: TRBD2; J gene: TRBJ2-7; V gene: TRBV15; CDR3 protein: CATRFAGGYEQYF
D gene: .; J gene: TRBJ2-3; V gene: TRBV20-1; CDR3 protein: CSASREFRTDTQYF
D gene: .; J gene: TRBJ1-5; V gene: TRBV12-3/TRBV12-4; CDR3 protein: CASSLSPLAGFGQPQHF
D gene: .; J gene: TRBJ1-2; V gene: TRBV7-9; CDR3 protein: CASSLEQERGYTF
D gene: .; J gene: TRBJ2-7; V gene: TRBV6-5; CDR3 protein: CASSYSSRPGSEQYF
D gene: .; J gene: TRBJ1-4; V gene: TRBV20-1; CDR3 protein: CSAARTGLQNEKLFF
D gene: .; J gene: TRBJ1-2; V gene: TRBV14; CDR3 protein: CASSQDPREGDGYTF
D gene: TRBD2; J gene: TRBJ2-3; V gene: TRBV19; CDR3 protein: CASSILAATDTQYF
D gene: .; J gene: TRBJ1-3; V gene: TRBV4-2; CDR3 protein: CASSQSFRGSSGNTIYF
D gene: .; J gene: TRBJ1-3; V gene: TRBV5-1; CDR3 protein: CASSLDRLQSSGNTIYF
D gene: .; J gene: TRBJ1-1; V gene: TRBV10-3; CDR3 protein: CAIFRDGWTEAFF
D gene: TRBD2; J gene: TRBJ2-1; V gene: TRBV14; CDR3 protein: CASSLGTTSYNEQFF
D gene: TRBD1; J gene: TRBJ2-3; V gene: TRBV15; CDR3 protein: CATSREKQGATDTQYF
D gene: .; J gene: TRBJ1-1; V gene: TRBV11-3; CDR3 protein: CASSFVEVQVNRTEAFF
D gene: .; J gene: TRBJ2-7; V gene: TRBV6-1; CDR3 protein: CASSEQTYEQYF
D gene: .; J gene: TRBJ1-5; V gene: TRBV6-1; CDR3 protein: CASSEAVGAVSNQPQHF
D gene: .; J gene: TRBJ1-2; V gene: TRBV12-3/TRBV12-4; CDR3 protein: CASSPNGGGYYGYTF
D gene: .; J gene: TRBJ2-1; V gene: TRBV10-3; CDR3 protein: CAIKWDSDSDEQFF